Each of the 28 T cell receptor beta chains below was sequenced from the same sample in a study of T cells in Graves' hyperthyroidism and ophthalmopathy. The CDR3 regions of TCR beta were amplified from RNA transcripts. HTBI primers were used for first-round RT-PCR of the TCR CDR3. TCRdb ran MiXCR on the multiplex PCR reads and lists one entry per CDR3 protein. The sample contains approximately 600,000 distinct CDR3 sequences, approximately 14% of which appear only once. Sequenced sample: blood. The source is a woman between 25 and 40 years old with Graves' hyperthyroidism that later progressed to Graves' ophthalmopathy.

The rearrangement links TRBV18 to TRBJ2-4; D not certain. CDR1 and CDR2 from the germline V gene are KGHSH and LQKENI. The CDR3 spans 12 residues. V dropped 2 bases and J dropped 12 bases, with 11 bases sitting between them. CDR3 sequence (DNA): TGTGCCAGCTCACCAGACAACTACGATCAGTACTTC. This encodes CASSPDNYDQYF.

V usage is TRBV27 and J usage is TRBJ1-6; D gene ambiguous. Germline CDR1 reads MNHEY; CDR2 reads SMNVEV (reference sequence). The V gene lost 10 bases and the J gene lost 0 bases, with 19 bases spanning the gap. CDR3 length: 17 amino acids. The CDR3: CATGSCRVSSYNSPLHF. As DNA, the CDR3 is TGTGCCACCGGGTCATGTAGGGTCAGCTCCTATAATTCACCCCTCCACTTT.

This clonotype was counted ten times or more. The chain is built from TRBV29-1 and TRBJ2-1; D is perhaps TRBD1 or TRBD2 (5 bases each). Germline V gene sequence: CDR1 SQVTM, CDR2 ANQGSEA. V gave up 0 bases and J gave up 5 bases, with 8 bases separating them. CDR3 length: 13 amino acids. As DNA, the CDR3 is TGCAGCGTTGAAGATTTGGGGGACAATGAGCAGTTCTTC. Protein: CSVEDLGDNEQFF.

This clonotype appeared many times. This sequence joins TRBV20-1 and TRBJ2-3, with D possibly TRBD1 on 5 matching bases. CDR3 size: 11 residues. V was shortened by 6 bases and J by 4 bases, with 8 bases between the two germline ends. From germline, CDR1 is DFQATT and CDR2 SNEGSKA (reference sequence). CDR3 bases: TGCAGTGCAGGGGATGCAGATACGCAGTATTTT. Translating gives CSAGDADTQYF.

This clonotype was seen only a few times. CDR3 loop: CASSELNEQFF. The CDR3 region has the DNA TGTGCCAGCAGTGAATTAAATGAGCAGTTCTTC. The V and J genes are TRBV25-1 and TRBJ2-1; D not certain. The CDR3 covers 11 residues. The germline V gene encodes CDR1 MGHDK and CDR2 SYGVNS. V was trimmed by 1 base and J by 7 bases, leaving 2 bases between them.

This clonotype has a count of ten or more. This chain connects TRBV10-3 to TRBJ2-3; D is uncertain. The V end lost 10 bases, the J end lost 3 bases, and 8 bases lay between the germline ends. Germline V gene data show CDR1 as ENHRY and CDR2 as SYGVKD. The CDR3 contains 11 residues. Here the CDR3 DNA reads TGTGCCACCCTGGGGACAGATACGCAGTATTTT. The encoded protein is CATLGTDTQYF.

This clonotype was detected many times. The chain has TRBV2 and TRBJ2-1; 7 positions agree with TRBD2. Germline-derived CDR1 and CDR2 are SNHLY and FYNNEI. The CDR3 covers 12 residues. The J segment lost 11 bases and the V segment lost 5 bases, leaving 6 bases of the junction unmatched. CDR3 nucleotide sequence: TGTGCCAGCAGTCCGGGACTAACCAAGCAGTTCTTC. Encoded protein: CASSPGLTKQFF. Based on the CDR3 plus reference TRBV2 and TRBJ2-1, the full variable domain is EPEVTQTPSHQVTQMGQEVILRCVPISNHLYFYWYRQILGQKVEFLVSFYNNEISEKSEIFDDQFSVERPDGSNFTLKIRSTKLEDSAMYFCASSPGLTKQFFGPGTRLTVL.

The sample holds many counts of this clonotype. V gene TRBV5-1 combines with J gene TRBJ2-7; TRBD2 matches 9 bases. The V segment lost 4 bases and the J segment 0 bases; nucleotides outside the gene matches: 11. The CDR3 is 17 residues long. CDR1 is SGHRS, CDR2 YFSETQ, per germline. CDR3 DNA: TGCGCCAGCAGCCCCGGTGGAGCGGGAGGTAGCTCCTACGAGCAGTACTTC. Its protein is CASSPGGAGGSSYEQYF.

This clonotype was recorded at least ten times. The V gene is TRBV7-9, the J gene TRBJ1-5; D is perhaps TRBD1 (6 bases). V gave up 3 bases and J gave up 4 bases, with 10 bases separating them. CDR3 length: 14 amino acids. Germline loops: CDR1 SEHNR, CDR2 FQNEAQ (reference sequence). The CDR3 here is CASSFQTGNQPQHF. The CDR3 region has the DNA TGTGCCAGCAGCTTCCAAACAGGGAATCAGCCCCAGCATTTT.

The chain recombines TRBV7-9 with TRBJ2-1; D not resolved. Germline CDR1 SEHNR, CDR2 FQNEAQ (reference sequence). The length of the CDR3 is 13 residues. The V gene lost 4 bases and the J gene lost 8 bases, with 12 bases spanning the gap. The CDR3 DNA reads as TGTGCCAGCAGCTCCCTGACCTCGTATGAGCAGTTCTTC. Protein sequence: CASSSLTSYEQFF.

A few counts support this clonotype. The chain combines TRBV24-1 with TRBJ2-7; perhaps D is TRBD1 or TRBD2 (5 bases each). This CDR3 region has 14 residues. V dropped 7 bases and J dropped 2 bases, with 14 bases sitting between them. The germline V gene encodes CDR1 KGHDR and CDR2 SFDVKD. Here the CDR3 reads CATSGTGTTYEQYF. As DNA, the CDR3 is TGTGCCACCAGCGGCACCGGGACCACCTACGAGCAGTACTTC.

This clonotype appeared many times. This chain links TRBV20-1 with TRBJ2-3, with 9 bases identical to TRBD1. CDR1 is DFQATT and CDR2 is SNEGSKA in the germline V gene (reference sequence). This CDR3 has 13 amino acids. Trimming removed 3 bases from V and 4 bases from J; junction bases left unmatched: 2. In DNA, the CDR3 is TGCAGTGCTAGTTGGACAGGGGCAGATACGCAGTATTTT. Residues: CSASWTGADTQYF.

The J gene is TRBJ1-5, the V gene TRBV4-1; tentative D call: TRBD1 (5 bases). The CDR3 has 14 amino acids. Germline CDR1 is MGHRA and CDR2 is YSYEKL. V lost 2 bases, J lost 7 bases, and 12 bases lay in between. CDR3 sequence reads: CASSQPQGDQPQHF. The CDR3 bases are TGCGCCAGCAGCCAACCCCAGGGTGACCAGCCCCAGCATTTT.

Here the CDR3 DNA reads TGTGCCAGCAGCCACCCGGGACAGGGGGCCACTGAAGCTTTCTTT. This encodes CASSHPGQGATEAFF. The rearrangement joins TRBV14 to TRBJ1-1; the match to TRBD1 covers 12 bases. This CDR3 contains 15 residues. Germline trimming cut 3 bases from V and 4 bases from J; bases unmatched to any gene: 3. Germline V gene data show CDR1 as SGHDN and CDR2 as FVKESK.

V is TRBV20-1 and J is TRBJ2-1, with D perhaps matching TRBD1 or TRBD2 (7 bases each). Germline V lookup: CDR1 DFQATT, CDR2 SNEGSKA (reference sequence). The CDR3 contains 13 residues. The germline V and J ends were trimmed by 8 bases and 0 bases, with 11 bases remaining between them. CDR3 residues: CSQGGHSYNEQFF. The CDR3 DNA is TGCAGTCAGGGGGGGCACTCCTACAATGAGCAGTTCTTC.

This clonotype has only a few counts. The chain uses TRBV14 and TRBJ1-1; a weak D match, TRBD1 (6 bases). CDR1 SGHDN and CDR2 FVKESK come from the germline V gene. V lost 8 bases, J lost 10 bases, and 23 bases lay in between. This CDR3 contains 14 residues. The CDR3, as DNA: TGTGCCAGCTCTCCCCGGGACATAGACTTCTCAGCTTTCTTT. Translated: CASSPRDIDFSAFF.

The CDR3 nucleotides are TGTGCCAGCAGTTACCTAGGACTAGCGCAGTCGGAGACCCAGTACTTC. It is translated as CASSYLGLAQSETQYF. The chain recombines TRBV6-5 with TRBJ2-5; 9 nucleotides align to TRBD2. The CDR3 extends over 16 amino acids. Looked up from germline, CDR1 is MNHEY and CDR2 is SVGAGI. Trimming cost V 2 bases and J 5 bases; bases outside gene matches: 9.

Many counts were recorded for this clonotype. The V and J genes are TRBV28 and TRBJ2-3; TRBD1 aligns across 8 bases. Germline V gene lookup returns CDR1 MDHEN and CDR2 SYDVKM. Trimming at V came to 3 bases and at J to 3 bases, leaving 11 bases not matched to a gene. The CDR3 runs to 17 residues. The CDR3, as DNA: TGTGCCAGCAGTTTGCCGGGACAGGCGGTCGGAACAGATACGCAGTATTTT. It yields the protein CASSLPGQAVGTDTQYF.

The chain combines TRBV5-1 with TRBJ2-5, with 7 bases lining up with TRBD1. The CDR3 runs 14 residues. Germline CDR1 and CDR2: SGHRS and YFSETQ. Trimming removed 4 bases from V and 5 bases from J; junction bases left unmatched: 8. The CDR3 bases are TGCGCCAGCAGCCAAGAACAGGGGTTGGAGACCCAGTACTTC. Translated, it gives CASSQEQGLETQYF.

The table lists this clonotype with many counts. The V call is TRBV6-1, the J call TRBJ1-1, with D unresolved. CDR1 MNHNS and CDR2 SASEGT come from the germline V gene. V was pared by 5 bases and J by 3 bases, with 13 bases between. The CDR3 length is 14 residues. The CDR3 spells CASSSGLTHTEAFF. In DNA form, the CDR3 reads TGTGCCAGCAGTTCCGGATTGACCCACACTGAAGCTTTCTTT.

Notes on this clonotype: One junction end does not reproduce the germline sequence, and a read error may be involved. The chain recombines TRBV5-8 with TRBJ2-7, with TRBD2 matching over 7 bases. CDR1 is SGHTS, CDR2 YDEGEE, per germline. CDR3 length equals 15 residues. The CDR3 is CASSSPQTSVYEQYF. The CDR3 nucleotides read TGCGCCAGCAGCTCGCCCCAAACTAGCGTCTACGAGCAGTACTTC. Using reference TRBV5-8 and TRBJ2-7 for the parts outside the CDR3, the full variable domain is EAGVTQSPTHLIKTRGQQATLRCSPISGHTSVYWYQQALGLGLQFLLWYDEGEERNRGNFPPRFSGRQFPNYSSELNVNALELEDSALYLCASSSPQTSVYEQYFGPGTRLTVT.

On this clonotype: This could be a read error, since a much larger clone is one nucleotide away. This chain links TRBV7-8 with TRBJ2-1; D might be TRBD2 (6 bases). Germline lookup yields CDR1 SGHVS and CDR2 FQNEAQ. The CDR3 loop spans 13 amino acids. The CDR3 DNA is TGTGTCAGCAGCTTAGAGGGACTCCATGAGCAGTTCTTC. It translates to CVSSLEGLHEQFF.

In its sample, this clonotype was seen many times. This chain connects TRBV11-2 to TRBJ2-5; 7 bases are shared with TRBD2. The CDR3 length is 16 residues. V lost 6 bases and J lost 2; bases outside the gene matches: 12. The germline V gene encodes CDR1 SGHAT and CDR2 FQNNGV. In nucleotides, the CDR3 is TGTGCCAGCAGTCACATGGGGGGGGGGAGGCAAGAGACCCAGTACTTC. Its translation: CASSHMGGGRQETQYF.

V and J are TRBV5-1 and TRBJ1-5, with D maybe TRBD1 (6 bases). The V end lost 5 bases, the J end lost 5 bases, and 14 bases lay between the germline ends. This CDR3 has 14 amino acids. Looked up from germline, CDR1 is SGHRS and CDR2 is YFSETQ. The CDR3 bases are TGCGCCAGCAGACGGACAGTAGTGGATCAGCCCCAGCATTTT. It yields the protein CASRRTVVDQPQHF.

In the case of this clonotype: Germline is not matched at one junction end, which may reflect a read error. The V gene is TRBV20-1, the J gene TRBJ2-7; TRBD1 is a possible D gene (5 bases). This CDR3 comprises 14 residues. Germline assignment: CDR1 DFQATT and CDR2 SNEGSKA (reference sequence). The CDR3 spells CIASGYRHSYEQYF. As DNA, the CDR3 is TGCATTGCTAGTGGGTACAGGCACTCCTACGAGCAGTACTTC.

This clonotype was recorded a few times. The chain has TRBV27 and TRBJ2-2; 11 nucleotides agree with TRBD2. The CDR3 is 16 amino acids. Germline V gene lookup returns CDR1 MNHEY and CDR2 SMNVEV (reference sequence). The junction had 11 bases not matched to a gene; V was cut back by 6 bases and J by 8 bases. The CDR3 reads CASSQSGTSGPGELFF. CDR3 in DNA: TGTGCCAGCAGCCAATCCGGGACTAGCGGACCGGGGGAGCTGTTTTTT.

This clonotype was counted ten times or more. The chain combines TRBV2 with TRBJ2-2, with D possibly being TRBD2 (6 bases). V was cut by 8 bases and J by 2 bases, with 12 bases left in between. Germline CDR1 and CDR2: SNHLY and FYNNEI. This CDR3 comprises 14 residues. CDR3 loop: CASAGLVNTGELFF. CDR3 in DNA: TGTGCCAGCGCGGGACTCGTAAACACCGGGGAGCTGTTTTTT.

A remark on this clonotype: A much larger clone lies a single base off, so this may be a read error. This rearrangement joins TRBV28 to TRBJ2-5; 9 bases match TRBD2. Trimming took 3 bases from V and 2 from J; bases not matched to a gene: 25. The CDR3 extends over 22 amino acids. Germline-derived CDR1 and CDR2 are MDHEN and SYDVKM. CDR3 nucleotide sequence: TGTGCCAGCAGTTTTCTGGTCTTTGGCCCGAAGAGAATAGCGGGAGTTCAAGAGACCCAGTACTTC. Translated, it gives CASSFLVFGPKRIAGVQETQYF.